Reported below is one T cell receptor beta chain. Trimming took off 5 bases at V and 0 bases at J, with 20 bases between the two ends. The CDR3 loop spans 17 amino acids. Germline loops: CDR1 SGHDT, CDR2 YYEEEE. This entry comes from a study of T-cell reconstitution after alpha-beta-depleted transplantation in children. The TCRbeta library was prepared with unique molecular identifiers. TCRdb ran MiXCR on the PCR reads and lists one entry per CDR3 protein. The table includes approximately 340,000 distinct CDR3 sequences, 10% to 13% detected once. Sample: PBMCs from the stem cell graft donor, taken from the stem cell graft. The sequence came from a human donor who donated a stem cell graft to a child with acute lymphoblastic leukemia. The rearrangement links TRBV5-6 to TRBJ2-5; D tentatively reads TRBD1 or TRBD2 (6 bases each). CDR3 sequence: CASRAIGGGMYQETQYF. Written as DNA, the CDR3 is TGTGCCAGCAGGGCAATTGGGGGCGGGATGTACCAAGAGACCCAGTACTTC. Combining the CDR3 with reference TRBV5-6 and TRBJ2-5 gives the whole variable domain DAGVTQSPTHLIKTRGQQVTLRCSPKSGHDTVSWYQQALGQGPQFIFQYYEEEERQRGNFPDRFSGHQFPNYSSELNVNALLLGDSALYLCASRAIGGGMYQETQYFGPGTRLLVL.